Described below is a single T cell receptor (beta chain) sequence and its context. The data were obtained in a study of blood T cell repertoires in COVID-19. CDR1 and CDR2 (germline): MNHEY, SMNVEV (reference sequence). V lost 6 bases, J lost 1 base, and 5 bases stayed unmatched. The CDR3 has 14 residues. Clones were sequenced by immunoSEQ multiplex PCR, and TCRdb holds only the in-frame ones, with some missing. Of more than 150,000 clones listed, about nine tenths were seen once; the top ten hold about 7%. The sequencing input was peripheral blood. This clonotype originated in a man aged 40-50 years with acute or convalescent COVID-19. V and J are TRBV27 and TRBJ1-1, with 7 bases matching TRBD1. The chain's CDR3 is CASRNRGPNTEAFF. CDR3 in DNA: TGTGCCAGCAGGAACAGGGGACCGAACACTGAAGCTTTCTTT.